This TCR beta chain was sequenced for a study of response to subunit inactivated influenza vaccine. Study-wide results and caveats: The study's authors posited that every seasonal influenza vaccination enlists few new T cells.

This clonotype showed up just a few times. Antigen unknown. TCRdb re-called the RT-PCR reads with MiXCR, one entry per CDR3 protein. The repertoire holds 650,000 to 800,000 distinct CDR3 sequences, with 14% as singletons. Germline V gene lookup returns CDR1 SGHAT and CDR2 FQNNGV. This CDR3 region has 14 residues. After removal of 5 bases from V and 10 bases from J, the junction contained 9 bases not matched to a gene. Sequences were derived from PBMCs from blood, sampled 14 to 15 days before vaccination. The clonotype was recovered from a man aged 50 or older who received an inactivated influenza vaccine. V gene TRBV11-2 combines with J gene TRBJ2-1; TRBD2 matches 9 bases. The CDR3 here is CASSLTSGHAEQFF. The DNA of the CDR3 is TGTGCCAGCAGCCTGACTAGCGGTCATGCGGAGCAGTTCTTC.